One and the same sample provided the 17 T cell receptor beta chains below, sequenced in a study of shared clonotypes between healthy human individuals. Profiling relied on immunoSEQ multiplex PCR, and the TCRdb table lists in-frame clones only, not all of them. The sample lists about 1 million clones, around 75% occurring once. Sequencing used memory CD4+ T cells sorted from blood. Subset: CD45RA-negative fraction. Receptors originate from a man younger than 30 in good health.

CDR3 residues: CASSLGTFSYNSPLHF. CDR3 in DNA: TGTGCCAGCAGTTTAGGGACATTCTCTTATAATTCACCCCTCCACTTT. J is TRBJ1-6 and V is TRBV28; possibly TRBD1 for D (6 bases). Germline CDR1 MDHEN, CDR2 SYDVKM. The CDR3 sequence is 16 residues long. The V and J ends lost 2 bases and 4 bases respectively, with 12 bases between them.

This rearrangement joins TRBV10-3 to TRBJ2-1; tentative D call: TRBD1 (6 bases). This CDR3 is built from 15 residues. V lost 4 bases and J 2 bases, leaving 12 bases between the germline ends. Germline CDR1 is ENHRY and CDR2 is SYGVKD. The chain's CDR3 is CAISVGQKTYNEQFF. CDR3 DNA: TGTGCCATCAGTGTCGGACAGAAGACCTACAATGAGCAGTTCTTC.

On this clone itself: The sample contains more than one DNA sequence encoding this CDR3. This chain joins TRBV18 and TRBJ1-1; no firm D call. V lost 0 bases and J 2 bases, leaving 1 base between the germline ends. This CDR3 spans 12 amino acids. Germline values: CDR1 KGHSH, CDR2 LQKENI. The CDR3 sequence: CASSPPNTEAFF. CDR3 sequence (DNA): TGTGCCAGCTCACCACCAAACACTGAAGCTTTCTTT.

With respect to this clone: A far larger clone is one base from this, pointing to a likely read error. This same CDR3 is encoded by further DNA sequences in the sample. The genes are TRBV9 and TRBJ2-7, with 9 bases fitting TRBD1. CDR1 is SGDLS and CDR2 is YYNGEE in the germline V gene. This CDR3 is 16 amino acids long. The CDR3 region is CASSPSSPGQGYEQYF. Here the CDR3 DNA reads TGTGCCAGCAGCCCCTCGTCTCCGGGACAGGGCTACGAGCAGTATTTC.

The CDR3: CASSGSWGSEAFF. CDR3 in DNA: TGCGCCAGCAGCGGAAGTTGGGGCAGTGAAGCTTTCTTT. The V and J genes are TRBV5-1 and TRBJ1-1, with D possibly TRBD1 on 5 matching bases. Trimming removed 4 bases at V and 7 bases at J, with 14 bases between. This CDR3 comprises 13 residues. Germline V gene lookup returns CDR1 SGHRS and CDR2 YFSETQ.

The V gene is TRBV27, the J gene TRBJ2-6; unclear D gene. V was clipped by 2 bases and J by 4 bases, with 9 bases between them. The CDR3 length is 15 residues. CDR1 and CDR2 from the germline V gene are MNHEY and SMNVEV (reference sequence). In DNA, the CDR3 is TGTGCCAGCAGTTTAGGATCGACAGGGGCCAACGTCCTGACTTTC. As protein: CASSLGSTGANVLTF. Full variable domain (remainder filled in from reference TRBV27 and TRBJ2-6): EAQVTQNPRYLITVTGKKLTVTCSQNMNHEYMSWYRQDPGLGLRQIYYSMNVEVTDKGDVPEGYKVSRKEKRNFPLILESPSPNQTSLYFCASSLGSTGANVLTFGAGSRLTVL.

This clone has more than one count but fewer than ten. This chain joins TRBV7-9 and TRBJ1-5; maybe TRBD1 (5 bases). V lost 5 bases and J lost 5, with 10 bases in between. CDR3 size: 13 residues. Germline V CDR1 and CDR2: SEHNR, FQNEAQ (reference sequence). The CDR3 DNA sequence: TGTGCCAGCAGCCCCGAGACAGATCAGCCCCAGCATTTT. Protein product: CASSPETDQPQHF.

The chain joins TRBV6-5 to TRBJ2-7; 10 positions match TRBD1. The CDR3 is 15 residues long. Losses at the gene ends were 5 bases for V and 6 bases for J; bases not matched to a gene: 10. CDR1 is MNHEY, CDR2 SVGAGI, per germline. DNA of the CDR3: TGTGCCAGCAGTCGTGGACAGGGGGAAGGGGGCGAGCAGTACTTC. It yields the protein CASSRGQGEGGEQYF.

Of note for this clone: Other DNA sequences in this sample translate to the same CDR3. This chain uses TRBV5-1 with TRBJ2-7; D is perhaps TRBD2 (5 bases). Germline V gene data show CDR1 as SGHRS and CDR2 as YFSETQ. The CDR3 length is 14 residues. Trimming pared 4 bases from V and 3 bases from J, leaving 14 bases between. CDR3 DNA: TGCGCCAGCAGCCCCACCGGAGGAAACTACGAGCAGTACTTC. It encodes CASSPTGGNYEQYF.

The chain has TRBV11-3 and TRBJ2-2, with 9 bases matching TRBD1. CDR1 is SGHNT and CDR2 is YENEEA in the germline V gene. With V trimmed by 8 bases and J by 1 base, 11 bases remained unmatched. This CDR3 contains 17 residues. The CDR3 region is CASAAGTGSLNTGELFF. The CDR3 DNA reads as TGTGCCAGCGCAGCCGGGACAGGGAGTTTGAACACCGGGGAGCTGTTTTTT.

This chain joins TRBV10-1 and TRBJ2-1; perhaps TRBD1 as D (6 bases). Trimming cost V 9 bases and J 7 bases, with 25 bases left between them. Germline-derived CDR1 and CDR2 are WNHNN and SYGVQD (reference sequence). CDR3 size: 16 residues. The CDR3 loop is CASICNRTVGGNEQFF. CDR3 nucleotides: TGCGCCAGTATATGCAACAGGACAGTTGGTGGTAATGAGCAGTTCTTC.

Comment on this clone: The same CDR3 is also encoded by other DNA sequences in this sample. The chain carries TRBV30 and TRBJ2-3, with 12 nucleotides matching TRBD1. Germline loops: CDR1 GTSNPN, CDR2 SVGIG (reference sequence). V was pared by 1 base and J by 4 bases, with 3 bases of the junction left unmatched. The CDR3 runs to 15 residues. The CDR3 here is CAWSGGTGGADTQYF. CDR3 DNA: TGTGCCTGGAGTGGAGGGACAGGGGGCGCAGATACGCAGTATTTT.

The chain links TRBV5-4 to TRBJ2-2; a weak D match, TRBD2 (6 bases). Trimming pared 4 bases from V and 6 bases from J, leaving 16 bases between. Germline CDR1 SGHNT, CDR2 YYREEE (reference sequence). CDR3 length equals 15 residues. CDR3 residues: CASSARAGIAGELFF. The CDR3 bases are TGTGCCAGCAGCGCCAGGGCGGGAATCGCCGGGGAGCTGTTTTTT.

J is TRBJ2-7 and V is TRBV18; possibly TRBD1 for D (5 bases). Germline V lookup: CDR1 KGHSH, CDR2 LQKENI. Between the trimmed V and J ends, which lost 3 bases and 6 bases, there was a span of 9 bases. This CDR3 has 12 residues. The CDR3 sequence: CASSPSGIEQYF. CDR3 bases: TGTGCCAGCTCACCCTCAGGGATCGAGCAGTACTTC.

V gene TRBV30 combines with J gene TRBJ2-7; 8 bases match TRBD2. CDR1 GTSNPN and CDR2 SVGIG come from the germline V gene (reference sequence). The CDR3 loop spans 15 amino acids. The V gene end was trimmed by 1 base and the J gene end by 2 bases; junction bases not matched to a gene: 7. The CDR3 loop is CAWSDGAGGPYEQYF. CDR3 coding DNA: TGTGCCTGGAGTGACGGGGCGGGAGGACCCTACGAGCAGTACTTC.

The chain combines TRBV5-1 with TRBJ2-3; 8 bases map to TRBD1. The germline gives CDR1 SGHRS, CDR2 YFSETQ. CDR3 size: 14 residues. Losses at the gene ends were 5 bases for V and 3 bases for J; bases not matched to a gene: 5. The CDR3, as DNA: TGCGCCAGCAGTAGGGGACAGGCGACAGATACGCAGTATTTT. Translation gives CASSRGQATDTQYF.

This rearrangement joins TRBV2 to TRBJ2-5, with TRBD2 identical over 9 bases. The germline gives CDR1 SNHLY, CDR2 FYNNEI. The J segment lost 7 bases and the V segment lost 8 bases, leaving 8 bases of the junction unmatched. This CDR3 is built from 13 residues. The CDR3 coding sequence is TGTGCCAGCGGACTAGCGAGCCAGGGGACCCAGTACTTC. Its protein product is CASGLASQGTQYF. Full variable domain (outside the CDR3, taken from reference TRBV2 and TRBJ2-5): EPEVTQTPSHQVTQMGQEVILRCVPISNHLYFYWYRQILGQKVEFLVSFYNNEISEKSEIFDDQFSVERPDGSNFTLKIRSTKLEDSAMYFCASGLASQGTQYFGPGTRLLVL.